The 26 T cell receptor beta chains reported below all come from one sample, sequenced in a study of cytomegalovirus exposure and HLA in healthy donors. Produced via immunoSEQ multiplex PCR; TCRdb's table is partial and in-frame only. The repertoire holds about 140,000 clones, with about 86% as singletons. Sequencing was done on a sample of PBMCs. The receptors shown here come from a man between 18 and 35 years old in good health and CMV-seronegative.

This clone has just one count. The genes are TRBV7-6 and TRBJ1-6; the D gene is possibly TRBD1 (5 bases). Trimming removed 0 bases from V and 10 bases from J, with 19 bases in between. The CDR3 runs to 17 residues. Germline V gene lookup returns CDR1 SGHVS and CDR2 FNYEAQ. CDR3 nucleotide sequence: TGTGCCAGCAGCTTAGCCCGCCGGGACTCGGGGCTCTCACCCCTCCACTTT. This translates into CASSLARRDSGLSPLHF.

This sequence joins TRBV9 and TRBJ2-1, with D maybe TRBD2 (5 bases). Germline CDR1 and CDR2: SGDLS and YYNGEE. The length of the CDR3 is 14 residues. V was shortened by 4 bases and J by 8 bases, with 16 bases between the two germline ends. This CDR3 is CASSLGLQFDEQFF. The CDR3 DNA follows: TGTGCCAGCAGCCTCGGACTGCAGTTCGATGAGCAGTTCTTC.

CDR3 nucleotide sequence: TGTGCCAGCAGTTACACTAGCAGGGCGGGCACTGAAGCTTTCTTT. Amino acid sequence: CASSYTSRAGTEAFF. The chain links TRBV6-5 to TRBJ1-1, with a possible D match to TRBD1 (5 bases). Per germline, CDR1 MNHEY and CDR2 SVGAGI. Trimming removed 2 bases at V and 4 bases at J, with 14 bases between. The CDR3 consists of 15 residues.

DNA for the CDR3: TGCGCCAGCAGCTCCGGGACTAGCGGGACCAATGAGCAGTTCTTC. Encoded protein: CASSSGTSGTNEQFF. The chain uses TRBV5-1 and TRBJ2-1, with 13 bases that match TRBD2. This CDR3 has 15 amino acids. From germline, CDR1 is SGHRS and CDR2 YFSETQ. V lost 3 bases to trimming and J lost 6 bases; unmatched junction nucleotides: 3. Looking up the rest from reference TRBV5-1 and TRBJ2-1 gives the full variable domain: KAGVTQTPRYLIKTRGQQVTLSCSPISGHRSVSWYQQTPGQGLQFLFEYFSETQRNKGNFPGRFSGRQFSNSRSEMNVSTLELGDSALYLCASSSGTSGTNEQFFGPGTRLTVL.

The chain combines TRBV7-2 with TRBJ2-7; 12 bases are shared with TRBD2. Looked up from germline, CDR1 is SGHTA and CDR2 is FQGNSA. This CDR3 contains 16 residues. After removal of 5 bases from V and 7 bases from J, the junction contained 12 bases not matched to a gene. CDR3 nucleotides: TGTGCCAGCAGCCGTACTAGCGGGAGGCCCCAGGGGGAGCAGTACTTC. Amino acids: CASSRTSGRPQGEQYF.

In its sample, this clone was seen once. The V and J genes are TRBV5-8 and TRBJ2-7; D is perhaps TRBD1 (5 bases). The CDR3 contains 13 residues. The germline CDR1 and CDR2 sequences are SGHTS and YDEGEE. The V gene lost 4 bases and the J gene lost 2 bases, with 10 bases spanning the gap. CDR3 coding DNA: TGTGCCAGCAGCCGAGACAGAGCCTACGAGCAGTACTTC. Protein: CASSRDRAYEQYF.

The V call is TRBV9, the J call TRBJ1-1; D is perhaps TRBD1 (6 bases). Germline loops: CDR1 SGDLS, CDR2 YYNGEE. This CDR3 region has 16 residues. Trimming took off 3 bases at V and 0 bases at J, with 15 bases between the two ends. As DNA, the CDR3 is TGTGCCAGCAGCGCCCAAGACCGGGACATGAACACTGAAGCTTTCTTT. Amino acid sequence: CASSAQDRDMNTEAFF.

The chain uses TRBV5-6 and TRBJ2-3, with 7 nucleotides matching TRBD2. The V gene end was trimmed by 5 bases and the J gene end by 1 base; junction bases not matched to a gene: 10. The germline V gene encodes CDR1 SGHDT and CDR2 YYEEEE. The CDR3 runs to 16 residues. The CDR3 spells CASSLGWGGGTDTQYF. The CDR3 region has the DNA TGTGCCAGCAGTTTAGGTTGGGGGGGTGGCACAGATACGCAGTATTTT. Filled out from reference TRBV5-6 and TRBJ2-3, the complete variable domain reads DAGVTQSPTHLIKTRGQQVTLRCSPKSGHDTVSWYQQALGQGPQFIFQYYEEEERQRGNFPDRFSGHQFPNYSSELNVNALLLGDSALYLCASSLGWGGGTDTQYFGPGTRLTVL.

The J gene is TRBJ1-1, the V gene TRBV9; possible D gene TRBD1, 6 bases. This CDR3 region has 13 residues. V was pared by 3 bases and J by 3 bases, with 9 bases between. Germline CDR1 is SGDLS and CDR2 is YYNGEE. The CDR3 here is CASSGGQYTEAFF. DNA of the CDR3: TGTGCCAGCAGCGGCGGACAGTACACTGAAGCTTTCTTT.

The chain employs TRBV28 and TRBJ1-2; D not certain. This CDR3 has 14 amino acids. Trimming removed 6 bases at V and 0 bases at J, with 11 bases between. Germline V CDR1 and CDR2: MDHEN, SYDVKM. The DNA for the CDR3 is TGTGCCAGCAGATCCCCGCGGGCTAACTATGGCTACACCTTC. It yields the protein CASRSPRANYGYTF.

The chain couples TRBV5-6 to TRBJ2-3; 9 bases fit TRBD2. The CDR3 runs to 16 residues. Germline V gene data show CDR1 as SGHDT and CDR2 as YYEEEE. V lost 6 bases to trimming and J lost 6 bases; unmatched junction nucleotides: 14. The CDR3 sequence: CASTPGLAHHWDTQYF. The CDR3 DNA reads TGTGCCAGCACACCGGGACTAGCCCATCACTGGGATACGCAGTATTTT.

The chain combines TRBV6-5 with TRBJ1-2; maybe TRBD1 (6 bases). V was clipped by 10 bases and J by 6 bases, with 21 bases between them. The CDR3 has 14 residues. Germline loops: CDR1 MNHEY, CDR2 SVGAGI. DNA of the CDR3: TGTGCCACAATCTCGGGGGGCAGGGGTAATGGCTACACCTTC. This codes for CATISGGRGNGYTF.

V usage is TRBV5-1 and J usage is TRBJ2-7, with 11 positions matching TRBD2. Trimming at V came to 3 bases and at J to 6 bases, leaving 8 bases not matched to a gene. This CDR3 comprises 15 residues. Looked up from germline, CDR1 is SGHRS and CDR2 is YFSETQ. CDR3 bases: TGCGCCAGCAGCTGGCTAGCGGGAGGCTTCGTCGAGCAGTACTTC. Translated, it gives CASSWLAGGFVEQYF.

For the CDR3, the DNA is TGTTCGGACCGGGAGTTTGGCGCAGATACGCAGTATTTT. Translated, it gives CSDREFGADTQYF. The chain couples TRBV19 to TRBJ2-3; D possibly corresponds to TRBD2 (6 bases). CDR1 is LNHDA, CDR2 SQIVND, per germline (reference sequence). This CDR3 is built from 13 residues.

CDR3 protein: CASRLAGFLSNEQFF. CDR3 DNA: TGTGCCAGCAGGCTAGCGGGATTTCTCTCCAATGAGCAGTTCTTC. This rearrangement joins TRBV6-5 to TRBJ2-1; TRBD2 matches 9 bases. Germline trimming cut 6 bases from V and 6 bases from J; bases unmatched to any gene: 9. From germline, CDR1 is MNHEY and CDR2 SVGAGI. The CDR3 contains 15 residues.

The chain is built from TRBV28 and TRBJ2-7; D is possibly TRBD1 (6 bases). Germline V lookup: CDR1 MDHEN, CDR2 SYDVKM. V lost 6 bases to trimming and J lost 0 bases, with 21 bases between them. This CDR3 is 17 amino acids long. DNA for the CDR3: TGTGCCAGCAGCCGACCCACTCTCGACAGGAACTCCTACGAGCAGTACTTC. Translation gives CASSRPTLDRNSYEQYF.

The chain joins TRBV7-2 to TRBJ2-3; D might be TRBD2 (6 bases). Germline CDR1 reads SGHTA; CDR2 reads FQGNSA. The CDR3 has 15 amino acids. V lost 1 base to trimming and J lost 2 bases, with 10 bases between them. CDR3 amino acids: CASSLVWRDTDTQYF. The CDR3 bases are TGTGCCAGCAGCTTAGTATGGAGGGACACAGATACGCAGTATTTT. The full variable domain, in which reference TRBV7-2 and TRBJ2-3 provide the parts outside the CDR3, is GAGVSQSPSNKVTEKGKDVELRCDPISGHTALYWYRQSLGQGLEFLIYFQGNSAPDKSGLPSDRFSAERTGGSVSTLTIQRTQQEDSAVYLCASSLVWRDTDTQYFGPGTRLTVL.

This clone has more than one count but fewer than ten. J is TRBJ2-1 and V is TRBV6-1; the match to TRBD1 covers 10 bases. The CDR3 contains 15 residues. Germline assignment: CDR1 MNHNS and CDR2 SASEGT. Trimming removed 1 base from V and 3 bases from J; junction bases left unmatched: 0. The CDR3 nucleotides read TGTGCCAGCAGTGAAGGGACAGGGGGCTACAATGAGCAGTTCTTC. Its translation: CASSEGTGGYNEQFF.

J is TRBJ2-7 and V is TRBV25-1, with 9 nucleotides matching TRBD1. With 6 bases clipped from V and 7 bases from J, the junction kept 7 bases outside the gene matches. Germline CDR1 is MGHDK and CDR2 is SYGVNS. CDR3 length: 13 amino acids. This chain's CDR3 is CASRQGAVGEQYF. The CDR3 DNA is TGTGCCAGCAGACAGGGGGCGGTAGGGGAGCAGTACTTC.

The chain couples TRBV9 to TRBJ2-1; D might be TRBD2 (5 bases). The V end was cut by 0 bases, the J end by 7 bases, with 14 bases between. CDR3 length: 15 residues. In germline, CDR1 is SGDLS, CDR2 YYNGEE. The CDR3 nucleotides are TGTGCCAGCAGCGTAGTAAGCGGAGGAAGGAATGAGCAGTTCTTC. It is translated as CASSVVSGGRNEQFF.

The chain employs TRBV7-2 and TRBJ2-5; TRBD1 might be the D (6 bases). The CDR3 sequence is 15 residues long. The germline V gene encodes CDR1 SGHTA and CDR2 FQGNSA. V shed 6 bases and J shed 2 bases, with 16 bases lying between them. The CDR3 DNA reads TGTGCCAGCAGTCCCTCGGGACATCGACAAGAGACCCAGTACTTC. Amino acid sequence: CASSPSGHRQETQYF.

The chain uses TRBV5-1 and TRBJ1-1; tentative D call: TRBD1 (5 bases). CDR1 is SGHRS, CDR2 YFSETQ, per germline. The CDR3 extends over 15 amino acids. The V end lost 3 bases, the J end lost 3 bases, and 15 bases lay between the germline ends. The CDR3 loop is CASSSAFGGDTEAFF. The CDR3 nucleotides read TGCGCCAGCAGCTCCGCTTTTGGAGGGGACACTGAAGCTTTCTTT.

This clone was observed a single time. This chain's CDR3 is CASSLVGQGETQYF. The CDR3 bases are TGCGCCAGCAGCTTGGTAGGACAGGGAGAGACCCAGTACTTC. This sequence joins TRBV5-1 and TRBJ2-5; 8 bases match TRBD1. Trimming took 0 bases from V and 4 from J; bases not matched to a gene: 2. The germline CDR1 and CDR2 sequences are SGHRS and YFSETQ. The CDR3 loop spans 14 amino acids. The full variable domain, in which reference TRBV5-1 and TRBJ2-5 provide the parts outside the CDR3, is KAGVTQTPRYLIKTRGQQVTLSCSPISGHRSVSWYQQTPGQGLQFLFEYFSETQRNKGNFPGRFSGRQFSNSRSEMNVSTLELGDSALYLCASSLVGQGETQYFGPGTRLLVL.

This clone showed up just once. This chain uses TRBV6-5 with TRBJ1-2; the D gene is possibly TRBD1 (5 bases). Germline CDR1 MNHEY, CDR2 SVGAGI. The CDR3 is made up of 15 amino acids. The V end lost 6 bases, the J end lost 0 bases, and 14 bases lay between the germline ends. The CDR3 here is CASSYAGYPNYGYTF. CDR3 DNA sequence: TGTGCCAGCAGCTACGCAGGGTATCCTAACTATGGCTACACCTTC.

This chain connects TRBV6-4 to TRBJ1-6; no clear D. This CDR3 comprises 20 residues. The ends were cut back, 2 bases at V and 0 bases at J, with 20 bases in the middle. CDR1 is MRHNA, CDR2 SNTAGT, per germline. This CDR3 reads CASSDPGCPVPSSYNSPLHF. For the CDR3, the DNA is TGTGCCAGCAGTGACCCGGGATGTCCGGTCCCGAGCTCCTATAATTCACCCCTCCACTTT.

The gene calls are TRBV7-2 and TRBJ2-7, with 9 positions matching TRBD1. The CDR3 is made up of 14 amino acids. Unmatched junction bases numbered 4, after V lost 4 bases and J lost 3 bases. Germline loops: CDR1 SGHTA, CDR2 FQGNSA. As DNA, the CDR3 is TGTGCCAGCAGCTCCGGACAGGGGCGCTACGAGCAGTACTTC. This sequence encodes CASSSGQGRYEQYF.